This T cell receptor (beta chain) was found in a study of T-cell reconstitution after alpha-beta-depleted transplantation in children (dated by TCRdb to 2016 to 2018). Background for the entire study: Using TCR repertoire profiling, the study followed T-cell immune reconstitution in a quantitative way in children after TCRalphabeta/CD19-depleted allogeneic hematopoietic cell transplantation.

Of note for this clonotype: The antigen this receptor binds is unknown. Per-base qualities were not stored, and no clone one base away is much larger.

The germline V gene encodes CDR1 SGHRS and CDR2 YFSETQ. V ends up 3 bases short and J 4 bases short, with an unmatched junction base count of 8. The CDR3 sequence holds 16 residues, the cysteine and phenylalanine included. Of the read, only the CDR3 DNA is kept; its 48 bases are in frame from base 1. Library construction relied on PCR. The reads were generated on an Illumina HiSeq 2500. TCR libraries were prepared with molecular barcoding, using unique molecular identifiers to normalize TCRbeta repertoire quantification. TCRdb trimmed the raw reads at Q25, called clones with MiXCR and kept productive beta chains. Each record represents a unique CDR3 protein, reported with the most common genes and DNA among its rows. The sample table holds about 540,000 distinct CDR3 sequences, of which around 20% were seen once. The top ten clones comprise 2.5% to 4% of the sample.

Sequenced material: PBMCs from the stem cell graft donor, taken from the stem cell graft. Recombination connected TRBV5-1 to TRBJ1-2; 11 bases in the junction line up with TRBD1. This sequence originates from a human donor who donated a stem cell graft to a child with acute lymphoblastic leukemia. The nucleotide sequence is TGCGCCAGCAGCTCCGCGGGACAGGGGGAATCCTATGGCTACACCTTC. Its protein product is CASSSAGQGESYGYTF.